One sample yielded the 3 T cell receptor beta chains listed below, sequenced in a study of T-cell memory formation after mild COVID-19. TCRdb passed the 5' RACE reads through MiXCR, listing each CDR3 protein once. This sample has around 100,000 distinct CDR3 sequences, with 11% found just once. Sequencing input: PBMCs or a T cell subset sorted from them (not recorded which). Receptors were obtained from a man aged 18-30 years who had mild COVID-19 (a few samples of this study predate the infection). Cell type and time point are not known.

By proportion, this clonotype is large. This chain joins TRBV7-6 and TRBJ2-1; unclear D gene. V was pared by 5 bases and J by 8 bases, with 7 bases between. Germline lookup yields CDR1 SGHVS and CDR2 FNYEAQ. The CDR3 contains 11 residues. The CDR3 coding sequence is TGTGCCAGCAGCCCTGGGTATGAGCAGTTCTTC. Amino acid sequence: CASSPGYEQFF.

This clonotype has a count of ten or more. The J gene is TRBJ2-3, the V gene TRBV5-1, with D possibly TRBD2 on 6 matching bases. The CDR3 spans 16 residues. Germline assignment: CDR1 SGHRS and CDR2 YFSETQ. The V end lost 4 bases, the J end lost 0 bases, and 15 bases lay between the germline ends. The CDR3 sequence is CASSREWDPSTDTQYF. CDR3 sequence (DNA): TGCGCCAGCAGCCGGGAGTGGGATCCTAGCACAGATACGCAGTATTTT.

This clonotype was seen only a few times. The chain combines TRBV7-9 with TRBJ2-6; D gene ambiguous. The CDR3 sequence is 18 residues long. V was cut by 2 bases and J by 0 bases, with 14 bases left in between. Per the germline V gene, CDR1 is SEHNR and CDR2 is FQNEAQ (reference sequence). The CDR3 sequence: CASSLLYLGSSGANVLTF. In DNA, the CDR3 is TGTGCCAGCAGCTTACTCTATCTGGGTAGCTCTGGGGCCAACGTCCTGACTTTC.